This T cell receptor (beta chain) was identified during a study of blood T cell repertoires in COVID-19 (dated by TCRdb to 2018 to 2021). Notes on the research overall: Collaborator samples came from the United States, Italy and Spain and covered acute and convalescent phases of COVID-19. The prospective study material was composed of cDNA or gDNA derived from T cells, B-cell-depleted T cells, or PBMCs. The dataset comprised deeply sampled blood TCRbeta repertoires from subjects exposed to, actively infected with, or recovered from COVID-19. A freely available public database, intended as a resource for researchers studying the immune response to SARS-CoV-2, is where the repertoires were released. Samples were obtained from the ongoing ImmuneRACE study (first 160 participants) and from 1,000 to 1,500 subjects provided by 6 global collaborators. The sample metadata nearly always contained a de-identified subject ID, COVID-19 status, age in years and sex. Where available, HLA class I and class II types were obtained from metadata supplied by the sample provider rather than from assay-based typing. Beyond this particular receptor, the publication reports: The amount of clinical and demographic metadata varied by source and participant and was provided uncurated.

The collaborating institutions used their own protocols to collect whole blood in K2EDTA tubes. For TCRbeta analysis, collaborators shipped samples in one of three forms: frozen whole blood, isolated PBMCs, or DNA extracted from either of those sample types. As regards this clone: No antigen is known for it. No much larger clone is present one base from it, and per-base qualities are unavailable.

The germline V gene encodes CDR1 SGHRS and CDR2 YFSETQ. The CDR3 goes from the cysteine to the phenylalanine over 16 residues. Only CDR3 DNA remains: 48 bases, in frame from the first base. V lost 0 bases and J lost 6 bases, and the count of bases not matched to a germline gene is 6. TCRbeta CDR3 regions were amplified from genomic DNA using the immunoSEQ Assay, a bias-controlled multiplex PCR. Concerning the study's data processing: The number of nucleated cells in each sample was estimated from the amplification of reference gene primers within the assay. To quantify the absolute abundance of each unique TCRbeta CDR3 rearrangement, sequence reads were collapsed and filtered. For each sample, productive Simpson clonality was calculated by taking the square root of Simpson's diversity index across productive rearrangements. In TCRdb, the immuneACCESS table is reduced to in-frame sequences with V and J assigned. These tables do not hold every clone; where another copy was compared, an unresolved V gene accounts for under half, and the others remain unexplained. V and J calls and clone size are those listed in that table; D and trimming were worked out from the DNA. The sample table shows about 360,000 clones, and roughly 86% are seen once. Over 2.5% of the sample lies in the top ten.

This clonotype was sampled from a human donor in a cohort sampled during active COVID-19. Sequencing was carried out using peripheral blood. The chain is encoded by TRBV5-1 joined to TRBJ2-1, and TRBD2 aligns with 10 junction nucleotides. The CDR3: CASSLASQREGNEQFF. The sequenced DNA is TGCGCCAGCAGCTTGGCCTCTCAGCGGGAGGGCAATGAGCAGTTCTTC.